Each of the 10 T cell receptor beta chains below was sequenced from the same sample in a study of blood T cells in healthy people across ages (dated by TCRdb to the mid-2010s). Library construction relied on 5' RACE. This sample was sequenced with an Illumina HiSeq 2500. A second roughly 6 to 12 cycle PCR used a sample-barcoded 5' primer and a J-beta primer mix. Through fastp at Q25 and MiXCR, TCRdb rebuilt clones from the public reads, retaining in-frame beta chains. Identical CDR3 protein sequences are pooled into one entry, listed with their most common genes and DNA. This sample is represented by about 650,000 distinct CDR3 sequences; about a third of them were singletons. 15% to 19% of the sample comes from the top ten. Sequenced: blood. The receptor source for this set is a woman at least 80 years old in good health. Donor details come from another sample of the same person, matched by shared clones.

Concerning this clonotype itself: Since a much larger clone is just one base distant, this may be a read error. The gene calls are TRBV5-1 and TRBJ2-1; 14 nucleotides line up with TRBD2. J lost 5 bases, V lost 0 bases, and 4 bases had no gene match. CDR1 is SGHRS and CDR2 is YFSETQ in the germline V gene. CDR3 size: 17 residues. CDR3 residues: CASSLGLAGGLDNEQFF. The CDR3 bases are TGCGCCAGCAGCTTGGGACTAGCGGGGGGGCTTGACAATGAGCAGTTCTTC.

The chain combines TRBV5-1 with TRBJ2-2; D is uncertain. The germline CDR1 and CDR2 sequences are SGHRS and YFSETQ. The length of the CDR3 is 13 residues. The V gene lost 0 bases and the J gene lost 7 bases, with 7 bases spanning the gap. In DNA form, the CDR3 reads TGCGCCAGCAGCTTGGTTCAGGACGGGGAGCTGTTTTTT. Its translation: CASSLVQDGELFF.

This clonotype has a handful of counts. This may be a read error: a much more frequent sequence differs by one nucleotide. V gene TRBV9 combines with J gene TRBJ2-4; no reliable D call. CDR3 length: 16 residues. Trimming took 0 bases from V and 0 from J, leaving 10 bases between them. Looked up from germline, CDR1 is SGDLS and CDR2 is YYNGEE. In DNA, the CDR3 is TGTGCCAGCAGCGTAGGAGAGAGCCTAGCCAAAAACATTCAGTACTTC. Translating it yields CASSVGESLAKNIQYF.

This clonotype was counted between two and nine times. This rearrangement joins TRBV20-1 to TRBJ1-5; 7 bases align to TRBD1. CDR3 length equals 14 residues. The germline V gene has CDR1 DFQATT and CDR2 SNEGSKA (reference sequence). V was pared by 3 bases and J by 0 bases, with 2 bases of the junction left unmatched. CDR3 loop: CSASTGVSNQPQHF. CDR3 DNA sequence: TGCAGTGCTAGCACAGGGGTTAGCAATCAGCCCCAGCATTTT.

The chain has TRBV7-9 and TRBJ1-3; no definite D call. The CDR3 totals 16 residues. From germline, CDR1 is SEHNR and CDR2 FQNEAQ (reference sequence). Trimming removed 2 bases at V and 0 bases at J, with 11 bases between. The CDR3 sequence: CASSLNVGSSGNTIYF. In nucleotides, the CDR3 is TGTGCCAGCAGCTTAAATGTCGGTAGCTCTGGAAACACCATATATTTT. Full variable domain (rest looked up from reference TRBV7-9 and TRBJ1-3): DTGVSQNPRHKITKRGQNVTFRCDPISEHNRLYWYRQTLGQGPEFLTYFQNEAQLEKSRLLSDRFSAERPKGSFSTLEIQRTEQGDSAMYLCASSLNVGSSGNTIYFGEGSWLTVV.

This clonotype was observed many times. The CDR3 DNA follows: TGTGCCAGCAGCCCATTCAGGGGGACCGGGGAGCTGTTTTTT. This encodes CASSPFRGTGELFF. The V and J genes are TRBV7-2 and TRBJ2-2; 7 nucleotides align to TRBD1. Trimming at V came to 5 bases and at J to 5 bases, leaving 5 bases not matched to a gene. Per germline, CDR1 SGHTA and CDR2 FQGNSA. CDR3 length: 14 amino acids.

This clonotype was seen at least ten times. The V call is TRBV20-1, the J call TRBJ2-7, with TRBD2 identical over 8 bases. Germline CDR1 DFQATT, CDR2 SNEGSKA (reference sequence). The CDR3 has 16 amino acids. Trimming removed 5 bases from V and 1 base from J; junction bases left unmatched: 13. The CDR3 protein is CSAAQSGGGSSYEQYF. The CDR3 DNA is TGCAGTGCTGCCCAGTCGGGCGGGGGGTCTTCCTACGAGCAGTACTTC.

The gene calls are TRBV29-1 and TRBJ2-1; 10 bases line up with TRBD2. The J segment lost 4 bases and the V segment lost 7 bases, leaving 7 bases of the junction unmatched. Germline-derived CDR1 and CDR2 are SQVTM and ANQGSEA. This CDR3 region has 14 residues. CDR3 DNA sequence: TGCAGCGGGCGGAGCGGGAGGGAATACAATGAGCAGTTCTTC. The encoded protein is CSGRSGREYNEQFF.

This clonotype was seen repeatedly, ten times or more. The CDR3 sequence: CASSQGGFNYGYTF. CDR3 coding DNA: TGCGCCAGCAGCCAAGGGGGCTTTAACTATGGCTACACCTTC. The chain employs TRBV4-1 and TRBJ1-2; D perhaps matches TRBD1 (5 bases). Germline CDR1 is MGHRA and CDR2 is YSYEKL. V was pared by 1 base and J by 1 base, with 7 bases between. The CDR3 consists of 14 residues.

This clonotype has a count of ten or more. Since a much larger clone is just one base distant, this may be a read error. The rearrangement links TRBV7-2 to TRBJ2-7; D call uncertain. The length of the CDR3 is 12 residues. Germline V gene data show CDR1 as SGHTA and CDR2 as FQGNSA. V lost 2 bases and J lost 7, with 9 bases in between. In DNA form, the CDR3 reads TGTGCCAGCAGCTTAATATCTGTTGAGCAGTACTTC. This codes for CASSLISVEQYF.